The sequence of this T cell receptor (beta chain) was determined in a study of cytotoxic CD8 clonotypes in ibrutinib-treated CLL. Whole-study context: A mean of around 260,000 productive templates and tens of thousands of productive rearrangements was obtained per sample. Broader study findings: Stable or contracted on treatment, public clonotypes were also uncommon. Clonality went higher at ibrutinib response and then dropped back toward baseline at progression.

Trimming removed 1 base from V and 7 bases from J, with 24 bases in between. Germline lookup yields CDR1 SGHRS and CDR2 YFSETQ. This CDR3 region has 17 residues. With sequencing, the targeted depth ranged from 1 in 200,000 to 1 in 1 million T cells. The data were produced by immunoSEQ multiplex PCR, yet TCRdb's version contains in-frame clones alone and is incomplete. The data hold 50,000 to 70,000 clones, with roughly 54% observed a single time. A note on this clone: What it binds is unknown.

The V and J genes are TRBV5-1 and TRBJ2-7; D unclear. Sequencing was performed on PBMCs, taken at disease progression, from a patient treated with ibrutinib. The sequence came from a human donor with chronic lymphocytic leukemia. CDR3 coding DNA: TGCGCCAGCAGCTTGTTGGTATATCCCCTGAGGATTAGTGAGCAGTACTTC. This sequence encodes CASSLLVYPLRISEQYF.